This is a list of T cell receptor beta chains from one sample in a study of T-cell memory formation after mild COVID-19. Each CDR3 protein gets one entry after TCRdb re-called the 5' RACE reads with MiXCR. The sample holds roughly 620,000 distinct CDR3 sequences, about a sixth seen once. The sequenced sample was PBMCs or a T cell subset sorted from them (not recorded which). These TCRs come from an adult woman who had mild COVID-19 (a few samples of this study predate the infection). Cell type and time point are not known. The conserved cysteine and the conserved F or W are not part of the CDR3 here. Fields, in order: CDR3 protein, V gene, J gene, CDR3 length.

CDR3 protein: SARSELAGDYQETQY
V gene: TRBV20-1
J gene: TRBJ2-5
CDR3 length: 15

CDR3 protein: ASSYDRVNSPLH
V gene: TRBV6-5
J gene: TRBJ1-6
CDR3 length: 12

CDR3 protein: ASSLAVTESTNEKLF
V gene: TRBV11-2
J gene: TRBJ1-4
CDR3 length: 15

CDR3 protein: ASSPGSVGNNEQF
V gene: TRBV5-1
J gene: TRBJ2-1
CDR3 length: 13

CDR3 protein: AWSVGHSNYGYT
V gene: TRBV30
J gene: TRBJ1-2
CDR3 length: 12

CDR3 protein: ASSLAGNYEQY
V gene: TRBV5-1
J gene: TRBJ2-7
CDR3 length: 11

CDR3 protein: ASSQGIYGYT
V gene: TRBV3-1
J gene: TRBJ1-2
CDR3 length: 10

CDR3 protein: ASGPGAGEQF
V gene: TRBV6-2/TRBV6-3
J gene: TRBJ2-1
CDR3 length: 10

CDR3 protein: ASSPFGASGNEAF
V gene: TRBV12-3/TRBV12-4
J gene: TRBJ1-1
CDR3 length: 13

CDR3 protein: ASSHRQIPNNSPLH
V gene: TRBV5-6
J gene: TRBJ1-6
CDR3 length: 14

CDR3 protein: ASSYFQGSGQPQH
V gene: TRBV6-6
J gene: TRBJ1-5
CDR3 length: 13

CDR3 protein: ASRIENTGELF
V gene: TRBV25-1
J gene: TRBJ2-2
CDR3 length: 11

CDR3 protein: ASSIGADRNTEAF
V gene: TRBV19
J gene: TRBJ1-1
CDR3 length: 13

CDR3 protein: ASKTTGENIQY
V gene: TRBV11-2
J gene: TRBJ2-4
CDR3 length: 11

CDR3 protein: ASSLRMGQLSGGYT
V gene: TRBV4-3
J gene: TRBJ1-2
CDR3 length: 14

CDR3 protein: ASSAEGPGRGEAF
V gene: TRBV5-1
J gene: TRBJ1-1
CDR3 length: 13

CDR3 protein: SAPNWNTEAF
V gene: TRBV20-1
J gene: TRBJ1-1
CDR3 length: 10